This T cell receptor (beta chain) comes out of a study of T cell changes during pregnancy in multiple sclerosis. The CDR3 has 16 residues. The V end was cut by 0 bases, the J end by 10 bases, with 16 bases between. The V gene's germline CDR1 is SGHAT and CDR2 FQNNGV. The assay was immunoSEQ multiplex PCR, and TCRdb's table has in-frame clones only and misses some. In the table there are more than 55,000 clones, roughly 91% of which are singletons. This sequence was found in a female donor in good health, enrolled as a control in a pregnancy study. Specimen: peripheral blood, collected in the third trimester of pregnancy. This chain joins TRBV11-2 and TRBJ1-6; unclear D gene. The CDR3 sequence: CASSLDRSGVRSPLHF. CDR3 nucleotide sequence: TGTGCCAGCAGCTTAGATCGGAGCGGGGTACGCTCACCCCTCCACTTT.